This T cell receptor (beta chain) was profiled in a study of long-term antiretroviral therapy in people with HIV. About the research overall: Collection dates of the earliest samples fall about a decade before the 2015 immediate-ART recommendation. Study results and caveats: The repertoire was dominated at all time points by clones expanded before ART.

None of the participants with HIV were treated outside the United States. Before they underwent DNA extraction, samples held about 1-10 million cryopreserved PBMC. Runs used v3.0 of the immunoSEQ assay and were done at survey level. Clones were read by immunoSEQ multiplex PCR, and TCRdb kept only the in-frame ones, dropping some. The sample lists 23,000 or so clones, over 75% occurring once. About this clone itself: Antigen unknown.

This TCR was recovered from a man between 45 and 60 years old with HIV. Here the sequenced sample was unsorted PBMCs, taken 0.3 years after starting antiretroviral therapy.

CDR3 DNA: TGTGCCAGCAGTTTATCCCGAGATACGCAGTATTTT. It codes for CASSLSRDTQYF. V and J are TRBV28 and TRBJ2-3; no clear D. The CDR3 extends over 12 amino acids. Germline loops: CDR1 MDHEN, CDR2 SYDVKM. The V end was cut by 1 base, the J end by 5 bases, with 4 bases between.